A single T cell receptor (beta chain) is shown here with its context. Which antigen it targets is not known. No per-base quality is available; no much larger clone lies one base away. The germline V gene sets CDR1 to KGHDR and CDR2 to SFDVKD. Measured from the cysteine to the phenylalanine, the CDR3 is 15 residues long. Just the 45-base CDR3 DNA is kept, in frame starting at base 1. Clipping removes 5 bases from V and 0 bases from J, with 5 as the unmatched junction base count. The data stem from a study of control samples from healthy donors and cancer patients (dated by TCRdb to 2018 to 2020). Libraries came from the immunoSEQ multiplex PCR assay. TCRdb re-hosts the immuneACCESS table, in-frame sequences only. Its copies lack some clones; in the studies checked, an unresolved V gene accounts for under half of them, and the cause for the rest is not known. This sample holds about 94,000 clones; approximately 90% were observed only once. Over 3% of the sample is in the top ten clones.

The specimen was blood. The source of this sequence is a woman aged 18-29 years in good health. The V gene is TRBV24-1 and the J gene is TRBJ1-2, and TRBD1 matches 7 of the central bases. The CDR3 region has the sequence CATSGGTVPNYGYTF. The DNA reads as follows: TGTGCCACCAGTGGTGGGACAGTTCCTAACTATGGCTACACCTTC.